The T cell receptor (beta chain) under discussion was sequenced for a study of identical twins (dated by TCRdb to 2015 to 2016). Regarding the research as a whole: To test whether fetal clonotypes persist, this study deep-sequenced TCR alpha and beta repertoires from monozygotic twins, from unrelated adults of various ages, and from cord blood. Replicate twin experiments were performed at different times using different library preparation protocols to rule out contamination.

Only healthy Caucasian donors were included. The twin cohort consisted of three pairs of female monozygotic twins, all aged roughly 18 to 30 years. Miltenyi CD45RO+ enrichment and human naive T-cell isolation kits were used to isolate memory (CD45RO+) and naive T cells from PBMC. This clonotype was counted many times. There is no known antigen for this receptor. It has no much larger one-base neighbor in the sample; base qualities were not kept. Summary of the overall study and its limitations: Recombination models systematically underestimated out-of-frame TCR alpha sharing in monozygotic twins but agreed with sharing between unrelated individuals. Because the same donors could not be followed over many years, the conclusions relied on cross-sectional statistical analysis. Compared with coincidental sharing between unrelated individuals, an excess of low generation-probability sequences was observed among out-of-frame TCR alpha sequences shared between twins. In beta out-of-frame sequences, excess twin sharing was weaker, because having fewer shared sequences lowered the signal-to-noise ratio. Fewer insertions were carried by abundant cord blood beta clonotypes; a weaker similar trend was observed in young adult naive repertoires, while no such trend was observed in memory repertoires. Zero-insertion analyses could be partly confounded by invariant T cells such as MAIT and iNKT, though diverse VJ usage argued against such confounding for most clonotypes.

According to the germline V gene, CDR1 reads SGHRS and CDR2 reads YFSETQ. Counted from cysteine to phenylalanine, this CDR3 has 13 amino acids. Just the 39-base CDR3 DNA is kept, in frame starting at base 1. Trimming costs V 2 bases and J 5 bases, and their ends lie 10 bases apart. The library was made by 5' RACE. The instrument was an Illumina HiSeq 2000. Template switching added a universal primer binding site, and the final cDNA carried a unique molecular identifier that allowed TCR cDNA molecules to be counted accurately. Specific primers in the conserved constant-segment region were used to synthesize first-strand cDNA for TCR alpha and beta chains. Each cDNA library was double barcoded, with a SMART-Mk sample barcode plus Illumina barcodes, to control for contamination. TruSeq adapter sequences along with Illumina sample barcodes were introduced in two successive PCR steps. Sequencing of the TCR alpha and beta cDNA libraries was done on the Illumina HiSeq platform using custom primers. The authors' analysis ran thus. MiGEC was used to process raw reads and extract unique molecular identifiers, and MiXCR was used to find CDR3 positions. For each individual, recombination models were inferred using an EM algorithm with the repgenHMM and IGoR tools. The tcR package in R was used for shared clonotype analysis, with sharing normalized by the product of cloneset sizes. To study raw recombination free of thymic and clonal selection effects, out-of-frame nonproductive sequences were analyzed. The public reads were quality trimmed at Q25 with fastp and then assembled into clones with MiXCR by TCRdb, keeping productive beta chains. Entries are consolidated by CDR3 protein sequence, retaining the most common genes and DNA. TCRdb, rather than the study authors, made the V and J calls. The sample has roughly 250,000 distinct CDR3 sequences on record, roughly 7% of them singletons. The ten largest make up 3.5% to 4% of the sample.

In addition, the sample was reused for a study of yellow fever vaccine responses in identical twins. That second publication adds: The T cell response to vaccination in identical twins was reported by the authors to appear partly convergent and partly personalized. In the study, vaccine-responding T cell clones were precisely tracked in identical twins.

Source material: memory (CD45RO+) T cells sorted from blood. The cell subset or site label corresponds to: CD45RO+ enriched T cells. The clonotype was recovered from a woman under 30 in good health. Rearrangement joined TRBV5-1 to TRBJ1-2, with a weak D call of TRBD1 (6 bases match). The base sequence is TGCGCCAGCAGCTTTGAAAGGGGGTATGGCTACACCTTC. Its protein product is CASSFERGYGYTF.